These 5 T cell receptor beta chains were all obtained from the same sample, sequenced in a study of monozygotic twins with inflammatory bowel disease. One entry per CDR3 protein, without DNA, is what TCRdb gives after re-calling the 5' RACE reads. This repertoire includes 310,000 or so distinct CDR3 sequences. Specimen: blood. These receptors came from a human donor with ulcerative colitis or Crohn's disease, or a healthy co-twin of an affected twin (not recorded which).

The chain has TRBV6-6 and TRBJ1-4. CDR3 length: 12 residues. Germline CDR1 and CDR2: MNHNY and SVGAGI (reference sequence). The chain's CDR3 is CASSRPNEKLFF.

Here the CDR3 reads CASSQAGTSPLHF. V is TRBV18 and J is TRBJ1-6; TCRdb designates TRBD1, a call that cannot be tested without DNA. The CDR3 length is 13 residues. The V gene's germline CDR1 is KGHSH and CDR2 LQKENI.

This chain links TRBV5-4 with TRBJ2-3; TCRdb reports TRBD2, a call that lacks DNA to check it against. CDR3 length equals 13 residues. Germline V gives CDR1 SGHNT, CDR2 YYREEE (reference sequence). CDR3 protein: CASSLVPPDTQYF.

This chain connects TRBV28 to TRBJ2-1. There are 13 residues in the CDR3. Per germline, CDR1 MDHEN and CDR2 SYDVKM. The CDR3 here is CASSSANYNEQFF. The entire variable domain, with the rest obtained from reference TRBV28 and TRBJ2-1, is as follows: DVKVTQSSRYLVKRTGEKVFLECVQDMDHENMFWYRQDPGLGLRLIYFSYDVKMKEKGDIPEGYSVSREKKERFSLILESASTNQTSMYLCASSSANYNEQFFGPGTRLTVL.

V gene TRBV7-2 combines with J gene TRBJ2-2. This CDR3 region has 14 residues. In germline, CDR1 is SGHTA, CDR2 FQGNSA. The CDR3 reads CASSNFQDTGELFF.